These 9 T cell receptor beta chains originate from one sample sequenced in a study of cytomegalovirus exposure and HLA in healthy donors. This PCR relied on a set of 60 Vbeta primers and 13 Jbeta primers. TCRdb's copy holds only in-frame clones and misses some; the assay was immunoSEQ multiplex PCR. The table lists 150,000 to 200,000 clones, roughly 80% of them singletons. The sample taken for sequencing was PBMCs. The receptors stem from a woman aged 40 to 50 in good health and CMV-seropositive.

The V and J genes are TRBV11-3 and TRBJ2-1, with 7 nucleotides matching TRBD1. V shed 4 bases, J shed 0 bases, and the junction held 0 bases outside the gene matches. CDR1 SGHNT and CDR2 YENEEA come from the germline V gene. The CDR3 is 14 amino acids. The CDR3 loop is CASSWDSSYNEQFF. The CDR3 DNA reads as TGTGCCAGCAGCTGGGACAGCTCCTACAATGAGCAGTTCTTC.

This chain links TRBV6-1 with TRBJ1-2; D is unresolved. The CDR3 consists of 15 residues. Germline values: CDR1 MNHNS, CDR2 SASEGT. V was cut by 7 bases and J by 0 bases, with 15 bases left in between. CDR3 loop: CASTSRPLANYGYTF. The CDR3 coding sequence is TGTGCCAGCACGTCTAGACCGTTAGCTAACTATGGCTACACCTTC.

The J gene is TRBJ1-2, the V gene TRBV18; 9 bases agree with TRBD1. This CDR3 is 14 amino acids long. Germline assignment: CDR1 KGHSH and CDR2 LQKENI. The V segment lost 6 bases and the J segment 6 bases; nucleotides outside the gene matches: 8. DNA of the CDR3: TGTGCCAGCTCGGGGACAGGGATTCTTGATGGCTACACCTTC. It specifies CASSGTGILDGYTF.

The V and J genes are TRBV13 and TRBJ1-6; perhaps TRBD1 as D (5 bases). The CDR3 loop spans 14 amino acids. Between the trimmed V and J ends, which lost 5 bases and 7 bases, there was a span of 12 bases. Germline-derived CDR1 and CDR2 are PRHDT and FYEKMQ (reference sequence). In DNA, the CDR3 is TGTGCCAGCAGCCCGCAGGGTAACAATTCACCCCTCCACTTT. Translation: CASSPQGNNSPLHF.

The chain uses TRBV5-1 and TRBJ1-2, with D unclear. There are 13 residues in the CDR3. The germline V and J ends were trimmed by 0 bases and 8 bases, with 11 bases remaining between them. CDR1 and CDR2 from the germline V gene are SGHRS and YFSETQ. The CDR3 region has the DNA TGCGCCAGCAGCTTGGGAGGGATGGGAGGCTACACCTTC. Its translation is CASSLGGMGGYTF.

V usage is TRBV7-2 and J usage is TRBJ1-5; 12 bases agree with TRBD1. Germline CDR1 and CDR2: SGHTA and FQGNSA. V was clipped by 5 bases and J by 7 bases; unmatched bases: 12. The CDR3 runs 17 residues. The CDR3, as DNA: TGTGCCAGCAGCACCGGGACAGGGGGCGCGGGGAACCAGCCCCAGCATTTT. This codes for CASSTGTGGAGNQPQHF.

Regarding this clone: The same CDR3 can be traced to other DNA sequences in this sample. V is TRBV28 and J is TRBJ1-2; TRBD1 aligns across 9 bases. There are 13 residues in the CDR3. The germline CDR1 and CDR2 sequences are MDHEN and SYDVKM. Germline trimming cut 5 bases from V and 8 bases from J; bases unmatched to any gene: 6. In nucleotides, the CDR3 is TGTGCCAGCAGTCTACAGGGGGCTGGGGGCTACACCTTC. This codes for CASSLQGAGGYTF.

The V call is TRBV30, the J call TRBJ2-1; 7 nucleotides line up with TRBD1. From germline, CDR1 is GTSNPN and CDR2 SVGIG (reference sequence). Germline trimming cut 0 bases from V and 6 bases from J; bases unmatched to any gene: 5. CDR3 size: 14 residues. DNA for the CDR3: TGTGCCTGGAGTGTAGAACAGGGGACCAATGAGCAGTTCTTC. Protein product: CAWSVEQGTNEQFF.

The chain joins TRBV29-1 to TRBJ1-1, with TRBD1 identical over 8 bases. Unmatched junction bases numbered 2, after V lost 6 bases and J lost 2 bases. This CDR3 is 12 amino acids long. Germline V lookup: CDR1 SQVTM, CDR2 ANQGSEA. CDR3 coding DNA: TGCAGCGTCGGGACAGGAAACACTGAAGCTTTCTTT. Protein: CSVGTGNTEAFF.